This entry is about one T cell receptor (beta chain). The same CDR3 can be traced to other DNA sequences in this sample. The record originates from a study of blood T cell repertoires in COVID-19. Libraries were prepared by immunoSEQ multiplex PCR; TCRdb keeps only in-frame clonotypes and omits some of them. The sample gives some 300,000 clones, roughly 87% of which show up once; more than 2% is in the top ten. The CDR3 spans 13 residues. The germline V gene has CDR1 SGHRS and CDR2 YFSETQ. V was clipped by 0 bases and J by 5 bases, with 8 bases between them. The source material was peripheral blood. The TCR originated in a man aged 18 to 30 with active or convalescent COVID-19. This sequence joins TRBV5-1 and TRBJ2-5, with D perhaps matching TRBD2 (5 bases). The DNA of the CDR3 is TGCGCCAGCAGCTTGGCCGGGAAGGAGACCCAGTACTTC. It encodes CASSLAGKETQYF.